This TCR beta chain originates from a study of blood T cell repertoires in COVID-19. Across the study: Samples of COVID-19 (acute and convalescent) were obtained from the United States, Italy and Spain. The cDNA or gDNA used as material had been derived from T cells, B-cell-depleted T cells, or PBMCs.

The CDR3 is 15 amino acids. In germline, CDR1 is SGHAT, CDR2 FQNNGV. Trimming shortened V by 8 bases and J by 4 bases, and 20 bases separated the two germline ends. This clone was seen a few times. Sequencing was performed with immunoSEQ multiplex PCR; in TCRdb, only in-frame clones are kept and a portion is missing. The sample lists 100,000 to 150,000 clones, around four fifths occurring once. The chain joins TRBV11-2 to TRBJ1-1; D remains unclear. The sequenced material came from peripheral blood. This TCR was sampled from a man aged 55 to 70 with acute or convalescent COVID-19. CDR3 amino acids: CASRLGWIGGTEAFF. For the CDR3, the DNA is TGTGCCAGCCGACTAGGGTGGATAGGAGGCACTGAAGCTTTCTTT.